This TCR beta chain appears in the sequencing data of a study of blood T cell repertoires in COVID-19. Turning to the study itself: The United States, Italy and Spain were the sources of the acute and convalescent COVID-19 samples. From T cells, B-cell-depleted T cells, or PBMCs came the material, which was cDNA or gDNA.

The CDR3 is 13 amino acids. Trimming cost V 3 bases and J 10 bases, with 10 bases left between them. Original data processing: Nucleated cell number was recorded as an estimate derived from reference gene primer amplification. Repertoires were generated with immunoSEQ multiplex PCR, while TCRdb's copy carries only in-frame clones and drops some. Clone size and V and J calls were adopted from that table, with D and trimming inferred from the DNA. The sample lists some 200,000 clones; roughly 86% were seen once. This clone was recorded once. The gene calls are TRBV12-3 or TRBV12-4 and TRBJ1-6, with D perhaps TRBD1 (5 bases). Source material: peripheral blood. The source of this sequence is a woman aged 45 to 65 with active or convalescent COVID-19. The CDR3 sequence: CASSFAGRSPLHF. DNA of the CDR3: TGTGCCAGCAGTTTTGCAGGGCGGTCACCCCTCCACTTT.